One sample yielded the 10 T cell receptor beta chains listed below, sequenced in a study of T cell responses to AZD1222 COVID-19 vaccine. Sequencing used immunoSEQ multiplex PCR; TCRdb keeps in-frame clones, though not all of them. Of approximately 140,000 clones listed, about 89% are singletons. The sequencing here drew on peripheral blood, taken 28 days after the second AZD1222 dose. Every receptor here comes from an adult who received the AZD1222 COVID-19 vaccine.

The sample holds one count of this clone. The chain has TRBV4-1 and TRBJ2-7; a weak D match, TRBD2 (6 bases). The CDR3 contains 14 residues. The germline V and J ends were trimmed by 3 bases and 3 bases, with 12 bases remaining between them. Germline loops: CDR1 MGHRA, CDR2 YSYEKL. For the CDR3, the DNA is TGCGCCAGCAGCCACACTAGCTCCAACTACGAGCAGTACTTC. Translated: CASSHTSSNYEQYF.

J is TRBJ1-2 and V is TRBV18, with no clear D. From germline, CDR1 is KGHSH and CDR2 LQKENI. The CDR3 sequence is 14 residues long. Between the trimmed V and J ends, which lost 1 base and 1 base, there was a span of 7 bases. The CDR3 DNA reads as TGTGCCAGCTCACCACAGAAGCGTAACTATGGCTACACCTTC. Protein product: CASSPQKRNYGYTF. Full variable domain (missing parts from reference TRBV18 and TRBJ1-2): NAGVMQNPRHLVRRRGQEARLRCSPMKGHSHVYWYRQLPEEGLKFMVYLQKENIIDESGMPKERFSAEFPKEGPSILRIQQVVRGDSAAYFCASSPQKRNYGYTFGSGTRLTVV.

V is TRBV30 and J is TRBJ2-3; 10 bases match TRBD2. The germline V gene has CDR1 GTSNPN and CDR2 SVGIG (reference sequence). The length of the CDR3 is 16 residues. Losses at the gene ends were 0 bases for V and 5 bases for J; bases not matched to a gene: 8. As DNA, the CDR3 is TGTGCCTGGAGTGTTCTGATAGCGGGAGGAAAAGATACGCAGTATTTT. Protein: CAWSVLIAGGKDTQYF.

The J gene is TRBJ1-5, the V gene TRBV19; D might be TRBD1 (5 bases). Trimming cost V 5 bases and J 4 bases, with 15 bases left between them. CDR3 size: 15 residues. Looked up from germline, CDR1 is LNHDA and CDR2 is SQIVND (reference sequence). The chain's CDR3 is CASSSLSRGNQPQHF. DNA for the CDR3: TGTGCCAGTAGTTCGCTAAGTCGGGGGAATCAGCCCCAGCATTTT.

As DNA, the CDR3 is TGTGCCAGCAGCTTGGAAGGGGGCCCGGGGACAGATACGCAGTATTTT. Its translation: CASSLEGGPGTDTQYF. The gene calls are TRBV5-8 and TRBJ2-3, with TRBD1 matching 7 bases. CDR3 size: 16 residues. V lost 0 bases and J lost 3; bases outside the gene matches: 7. From germline, CDR1 is SGHTS and CDR2 YDEGEE. Supplemented by reference TRBV5-8 and TRBJ2-3, the full variable domain reads EAGVTQSPTHLIKTRGQQATLRCSPISGHTSVYWYQQALGLGLQFLLWYDEGEERNRGNFPPRFSGRQFPNYSSELNVNALELEDSALYLCASSLEGGPGTDTQYFGPGTRLTVL.

The rearrangement links TRBV7-2 to TRBJ1-3; a possible D gene is TRBD1 (5 bases). The CDR3 is 18 amino acids. Germline CDR1 and CDR2: SGHTA and FQGNSA. Trimming removed 3 bases at V and 0 bases at J, with 18 bases between. The DNA of the CDR3 is TGTGCCAGCAGCTTTGGACACCTGGAGACCAGCTCTGGAAACACCATATATTTT. This sequence encodes CASSFGHLETSSGNTIYF.

The CDR3 coding sequence is TGTGCCAGCAGCATGTCATTGGGACAGGGTTCTGGCTACACCTTC. Its translation: CASSMSLGQGSGYTF. The chain couples TRBV7-8 to TRBJ1-2, with 9 bases that match TRBD1. V was clipped by 5 bases and J by 7 bases; unmatched bases: 11. The CDR3 consists of 15 residues. CDR1 is SGHVS, CDR2 FQNEAQ, per germline.

This clone appeared a single time. The chain is built from TRBV14 and TRBJ2-7; 7 nucleotides agree with TRBD1. Per germline, CDR1 SGHDN and CDR2 FVKESK. V lost 1 base to trimming and J lost 2 bases; unmatched junction nucleotides: 2. The CDR3 contains 14 residues. CDR3 nucleotide sequence: TGTGCCAGCAGCCAAGTGACAGGGACCTACGAGCAGTACTTC. Its translation: CASSQVTGTYEQYF.

The chain combines TRBV30 with TRBJ2-3, with TRBD1 identical over 7 bases. Germline V CDR1 and CDR2: GTSNPN, SVGIG (reference sequence). Trimming removed 2 bases from V and 3 bases from J; junction bases left unmatched: 2. CDR3 length equals 13 residues. CDR3 DNA: TGTGCCTGGAGTCCCAGGGGGACAGATACGCAGTATTTT. This codes for CAWSPRGTDTQYF.

The chain uses TRBV30 and TRBJ2-5; D not certain. V dropped 5 bases and J dropped 0 bases, with 4 bases sitting between them. CDR3 length: 11 residues. The germline V gene has CDR1 GTSNPN and CDR2 SVGIG (reference sequence). This CDR3 reads CAWGHQETQYF. In DNA, the CDR3 is TGTGCCTGGGGACACCAAGAGACCCAGTACTTC.